The 11 T cell receptor beta chains in this list originate from one sample, sequenced in a study of Ad26.COV2.S vaccination and SARS-CoV-2 variants. Indicated treatment: about 20 received Ad26.COV2.S at low or high dose, single or two shots; 5 received placebo; per-sample allocation not given. On day 63 after the first injection, vaccine and placebo recipients gave samples. This table comes from immunoSEQ multiplex PCR, and its TCRdb copy is limited to in-frame clones, with some not included. The data hold about 680,000 clones, with about 89% observed a single time. Here the sequenced sample was peripheral blood, taken in a trial of Ad26.COV2.S vaccine versus placebo. The receptors stem from a person aged 18 to 59 who received the Ad26.COV2.S COVID-19 vaccine or a placebo.

This CDR3 is CASSLEGTGNSYGYTF. DNA of the CDR3: TGTGCCAGCAGCTTAGAAGGGACAGGGAATTCCTATGGCTACACCTTC. The chain employs TRBV7-2 and TRBJ1-2; 9 bases match TRBD1. The CDR3 has 16 residues. Germline values: CDR1 SGHTA, CDR2 FQGNSA. The junction had 7 bases not matched to a gene; V was cut back by 1 base and J by 4 bases.

The chain employs TRBV19 and TRBJ2-7, with a tentative D call TRBD2 (6 bases). The CDR3 consists of 13 residues. V gave up 5 bases and J gave up 9 bases, with 17 bases separating them. Germline lookup yields CDR1 LNHDA and CDR2 SQIVND (reference sequence). CDR3 DNA: TGTGCCAGTAGTCCCGCGGGACCTACTGTGCAGTACTTC. Amino acid sequence: CASSPAGPTVQYF.

The chain joins TRBV6-5 to TRBJ2-7; tentatively, D is TRBD1 (6 bases). The germline CDR1 and CDR2 sequences are MNHEY and SVGAGI. This CDR3 is built from 13 residues. Trimming removed 6 bases at V and 6 bases at J, with 15 bases between. The CDR3 region has the DNA TGTGCCAGCAGCTCGATCGCAGGGGTCGAGCAGTACTTC. It yields the protein CASSSIAGVEQYF.

The table lists this clone with a count of one. The chain has TRBV23-1 and TRBJ1-1; no definite D call. Being an ORF, TRBV23-1 has a function that is uncertain. CDR3 size: 11 residues. Trimming cost V 7 bases and J 1 base, with 4 bases left between them. CDR3 DNA: TGCGCCAGCAACAAGAACACTGAAGCTTTCTTT. Encoded protein: CASNKNTEAFF.

The V call is TRBV6-1, the J call TRBJ1-6; 9 bases line up with TRBD1. CDR3 length equals 22 residues. V shed 0 bases, J shed 1 base, and the junction held 16 bases outside the gene matches. Germline V gene lookup returns CDR1 MNHNS and CDR2 SASEGT. CDR3 DNA: TGTGCCAGCAGTGAAGCGGCTCCCCCGGGACAGGGAATTGGATCCTATAATTCACCCCTCCACTTT. Protein product: CASSEAAPPGQGIGSYNSPLHF.

J is TRBJ1-5 and V is TRBV29-1; D unresolved. The germline CDR1 and CDR2 sequences are SQVTM and ANQGSEA. The CDR3 runs to 12 residues. Trimming removed 6 bases from V and 2 bases from J, with 8 bases in between. CDR3 sequence: CSVTDGNQPQHF. The CDR3 bases are TGCAGCGTAACAGATGGCAATCAGCCCCAGCATTTT.

The chain uses TRBV6-1 and TRBJ2-1; the D is unclear. This CDR3 comprises 15 residues. With 1 base removed from V and 0 bases from J, the gap between germline ends came to 7 bases. Germline V gene data show CDR1 as MNHNS and CDR2 as SASEGT. The CDR3 DNA sequence: TGTGCCAGCAGTGAAGTTGTAGGCTCCTACAATGAGCAGTTCTTC. It is translated as CASSEVVGSYNEQFF.

V usage is TRBV3-1 (or the pseudogene TRBV3-2) and J usage is TRBJ1-2; 8 bases are a match to TRBD1. This CDR3 has 15 amino acids. Germline V gene sequence: CDR1 LGHDT, CDR2 YNNKEL (reference sequence). J lost 6 bases, V lost 4 bases, and 10 bases had no gene match. The CDR3 sequence is CASSRLTGVQNGYTF. The CDR3 DNA is TGTGCCAGCAGCCGGCTGACAGGGGTTCAGAATGGCTACACCTTC.

This clone has a handful of counts. This chain uses TRBV11-2 with TRBJ2-7; a possible D gene is TRBD2 (6 bases). With 4 bases removed from V and 0 bases from J, the gap between germline ends came to 13 bases. This CDR3 has 15 residues. In germline, CDR1 is SGHAT, CDR2 FQNNGV. Here the CDR3 reads CASSSSSASSYEQYF. CDR3 coding DNA: TGTGCCAGCAGCTCGTCTAGCGCAAGCTCCTACGAGCAGTACTTC.

The CDR3 DNA sequence: TGTGCCAGCAGCTTATCAGGAGGGGAGGCCGGGGAGCTGTTTTTT. Translation: CASSLSGGEAGELFF. This sequence joins TRBV5-8 and TRBJ2-2; the D gene is possibly TRBD2 (6 bases). Trimming removed 2 bases at V and 6 bases at J, with 14 bases between. CDR3 length: 15 residues. CDR1 is SGHTS and CDR2 is YDEGEE in the germline V gene. Drawing the rest from reference TRBV5-8 and TRBJ2-2, the complete variable domain is EAGVTQSPTHLIKTRGQQATLRCSPISGHTSVYWYQQALGLGLQFLLWYDEGEERNRGNFPPRFSGRQFPNYSSELNVNALELEDSALYLCASSLSGGEAGELFFGEGSRLTVL.

The rearrangement uses TRBV5-5 and TRBJ2-2, with D possibly matching TRBD2 (5 bases). Trimming removed 4 bases from V and 5 bases from J, with 15 bases in between. The CDR3 loop spans 15 amino acids. CDR1 and CDR2 from the germline V gene are SGHKS and YYEKEE (reference sequence). This CDR3 reads CASSAGVARTGELFF. The CDR3 DNA reads TGTGCCAGCAGCGCCGGGGTGGCGAGGACCGGGGAGCTGTTTTTT.